This TCR beta chain was obtained from a study of T cell clonality in common variable immunodeficiency. Repertoires were generated with immunoSEQ multiplex PCR, while TCRdb's copy carries only in-frame clones and drops some. The sample was found to contain about 16,000 clones, and every one recurs. Study results and limitations: Repertoire-complication correlations in CVID were limited by patient heterogeneity. Common variable immunodeficiency TCR beta sequences reportedly had fewer deletions and N-nucleotide insertions.

Germline CDR1 reads SGHNT; CDR2 reads YENEEA. The CDR3 runs to 13 residues. Trimming shortened V by 5 bases and J by 7 bases, and 9 bases separated the two germline ends. Only a few counts were recorded for this clone. Its antigen is unidentified. Sequencing ends 3 residues short of the CDR3 end; the germline J gene provides the rest. The TCR sequence derives from a human donor with common variable immunodeficiency. Specimen: peripheral blood mononuclear cells. This chain links TRBV11-3 with TRBJ1-6; D unresolved. CDR3 bases read: TGTGCCAGCAGCGCAAGCCGAAATTCACCC. As protein: CASSASRNSP. Given in full, the CDR3 is CASSASRNSPLHF.